This TCR beta chain is from a study of T-cell memory formation after mild COVID-19. CDR1 and CDR2 from the germline V gene are MNHEY and SVGEGT. The CDR3 loop spans 15 amino acids. V lost 4 bases, J lost 4 bases, and 8 bases stayed unmatched. Remarks on this clonotype: Its antigen is unidentified.

Whole-study results and caveats: Later expanders leaned toward CD4+, whereas clones contracting from day 15 to 85 were balanced CD4/CD8.

One entry per CDR3 protein results from TCRdb running MiXCR on the 5' RACE reads. The table records hundreds of thousands of distinct CDR3 sequences, 17% of them present only once. The source is an adult woman who had mild COVID-19 (a few samples of this study predate the infection). Cell type and time point are not known. The chain employs TRBV6-2 or TRBV6-3 and TRBJ2-5, with 8 positions matching TRBD2. The specimen sequenced was PBMCs or a T cell subset sorted from them (not recorded which). DNA of the CDR3: TGTGCCAGCAGTTTCTTAACTAGCGGCCCAGAGACCCAGTACTTC. Protein sequence: CASSFLTSGPETQYF.